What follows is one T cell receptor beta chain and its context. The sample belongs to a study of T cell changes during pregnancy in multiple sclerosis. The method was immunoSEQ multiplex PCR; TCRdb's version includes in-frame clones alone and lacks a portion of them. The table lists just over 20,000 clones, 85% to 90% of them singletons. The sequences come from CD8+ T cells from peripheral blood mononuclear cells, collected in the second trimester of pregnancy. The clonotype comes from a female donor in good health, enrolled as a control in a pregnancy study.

The DNA for the CDR3 is TGTGCCAGCAGTGACTCGAATAGCGGGACTAACACCGGGGAGCTGTTTTTT. Protein sequence: CASSDSNSGTNTGELFF. The gene calls are TRBV6-4 and TRBJ2-2, with 8 bases aligning to TRBD2. Germline values: CDR1 MRHNA, CDR2 SNTAGT. The CDR3 loop spans 17 amino acids. V shed 0 bases, J shed 2 bases, and the junction held 5 bases outside the gene matches.